The clone carrying this T cell receptor (beta chain) occurred once. Clones were sequenced by immunoSEQ multiplex PCR, and TCRdb holds only the in-frame ones, with some missing. The table lists just under 250,000 clones, roughly 86% of them singletons, with about 3% in the top ten. This CDR3 is built from 14 residues. Germline lookup yields CDR1 LGHDT and CDR2 YNNKEL (reference sequence). V was trimmed by 2 bases and J by 1 base, leaving 8 bases between them. This entry comes from a study of blood T cell repertoires in COVID-19. Background on the study: Samples came from the United States, Italy and Spain, spanning acute and convalescent COVID-19. PBMCs, B-cell-depleted T cells, or T cells were the source of the cDNA or gDNA that made up the material.

The chain joins TRBV3-1 (or the pseudogene TRBV3-2) to TRBJ1-1; D remains unclear. The sequence was collected from a woman under 40 who had recovered from COVID-19. Sample: peripheral blood. CDR3 loop: CASSQFLGNTEAFF. The CDR3 bases are TGTGCCAGCAGCCAATTTCTCGGGAACACTGAAGCTTTCTTT.